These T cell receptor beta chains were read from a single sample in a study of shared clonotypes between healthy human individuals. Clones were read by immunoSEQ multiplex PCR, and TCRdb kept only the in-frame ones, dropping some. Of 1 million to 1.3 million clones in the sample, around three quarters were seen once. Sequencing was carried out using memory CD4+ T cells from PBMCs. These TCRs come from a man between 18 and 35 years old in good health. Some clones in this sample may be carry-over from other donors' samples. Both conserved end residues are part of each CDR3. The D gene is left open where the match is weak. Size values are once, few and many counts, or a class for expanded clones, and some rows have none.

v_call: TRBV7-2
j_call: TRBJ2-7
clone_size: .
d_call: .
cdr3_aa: CASSLGSGSTYEQYF
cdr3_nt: TGTGCCAGCAGCTTAGGGTCAGGGAGTACCTACGAGCAGTACTTC

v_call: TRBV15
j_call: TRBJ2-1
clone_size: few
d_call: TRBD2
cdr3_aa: CATLGGSSSYNEQFF
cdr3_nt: TGTGCCACCCTTGGCGGGAGCTCTTCCTACAATGAGCAGTTCTTC

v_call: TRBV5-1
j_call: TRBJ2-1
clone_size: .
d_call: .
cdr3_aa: CASSLTGSYNEQFF
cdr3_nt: TGCGCCAGCAGCTTGACAGGGTCGTATAATGAGCAGTTCTTC

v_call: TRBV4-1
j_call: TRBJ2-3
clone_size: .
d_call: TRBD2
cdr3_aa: CASQWALAGANTDTQYF
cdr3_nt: TGCGCCAGCCAGTGGGCACTAGCGGGGGCCAACACAGATACGCAGTATTTT

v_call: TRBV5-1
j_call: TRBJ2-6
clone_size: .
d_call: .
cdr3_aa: CASSLGPGAGANVLTF
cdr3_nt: TGCGCCAGCAGCTTGGGACCAGGGGCTGGGGCCAACGTCCTGACTTTC

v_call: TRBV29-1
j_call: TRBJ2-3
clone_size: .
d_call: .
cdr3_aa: CSVEGSPTIIPITDTQYF
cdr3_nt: TGCAGCGTTGAAGGCAGCCCTACGATTATACCGATCACAGATACGCAGTATTTT

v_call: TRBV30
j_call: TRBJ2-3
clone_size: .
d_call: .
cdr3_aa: CVFRLSSGTDTQYF
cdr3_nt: TGTGTCTTTAGACTCTCATCGGGCACAGATACGCAGTATTTT

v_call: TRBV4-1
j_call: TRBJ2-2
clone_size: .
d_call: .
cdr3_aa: CASSQRDGRSGELFF
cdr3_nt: TGCGCCAGCAGCCAAAGGGACGGTCGTTCCGGGGAGCTGTTTTTT

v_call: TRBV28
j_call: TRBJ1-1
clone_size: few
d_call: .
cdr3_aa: CASRENTEAFF
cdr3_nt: TGTGCCAGCAGGGAGAACACTGAAGCTTTCTTT

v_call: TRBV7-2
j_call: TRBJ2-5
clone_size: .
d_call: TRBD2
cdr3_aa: CASSPGLAQETQYF
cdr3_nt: TGTGCCAGCAGCCCAGGACTAGCCCAAGAGACCCAGTACTTC

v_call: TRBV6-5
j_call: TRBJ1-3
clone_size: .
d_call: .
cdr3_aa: CASSYRGRVLDTIYF
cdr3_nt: TGTGCCAGCAGTTACCGAGGCAGGGTTTTGGACACCATATATTTT

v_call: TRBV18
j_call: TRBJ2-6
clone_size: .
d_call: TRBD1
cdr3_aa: CASSQPGQVGSGANVLTF
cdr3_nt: TGTGCCAGCTCACAACCGGGACAGGTTGGGTCTGGGGCCAACGTCCTGACTTTC

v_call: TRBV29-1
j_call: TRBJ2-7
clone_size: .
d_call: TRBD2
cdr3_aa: CSVVLAPTYEQYF
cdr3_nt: TGCAGCGTTGTACTAGCGCCCACCTACGAGCAGTACTTC

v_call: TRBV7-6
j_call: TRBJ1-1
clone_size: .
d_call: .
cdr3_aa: CASSFDLNTEAFF
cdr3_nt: TGTGCCAGCAGCTTCGACCTGAACACTGAAGCTTTCTTT

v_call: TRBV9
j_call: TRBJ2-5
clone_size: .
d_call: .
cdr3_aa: CASSVGLQGQETQYF
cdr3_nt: TGTGCCAGCAGCGTTGGCTTACAGGGACAAGAGACCCAGTACTTC

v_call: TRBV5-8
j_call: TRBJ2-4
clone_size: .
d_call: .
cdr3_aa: CASIRSGQGDIQYF
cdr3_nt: TGTGCCAGCATACGGAGCGGGCAAGGGGACATTCAGTACTTC

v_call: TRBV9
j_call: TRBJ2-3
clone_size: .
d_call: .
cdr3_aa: CASSEAATDTQYF
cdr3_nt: TGTGCCAGCAGCGAGGCGGCCACAGATACGCAGTATTTT

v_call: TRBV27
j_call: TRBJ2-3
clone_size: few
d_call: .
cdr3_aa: CASRTLGTTTYF
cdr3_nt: TGTGCCAGCAGAACACTGGGGACAACGACGTATTTT

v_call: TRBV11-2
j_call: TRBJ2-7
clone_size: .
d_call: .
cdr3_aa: CASSLERGGAYEQYF
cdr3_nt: TGTGCCAGCAGCTTAGAACGCGGGGGCGCTTACGAGCAGTACTTC

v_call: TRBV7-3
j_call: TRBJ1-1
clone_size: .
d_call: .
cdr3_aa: CASSLDWGATEAFF
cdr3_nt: TGTGCCAGCAGCTTAGATTGGGGGGCCACTGAAGCTTTCTTT

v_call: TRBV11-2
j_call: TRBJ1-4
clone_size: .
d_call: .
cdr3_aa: CASSLSLNEKLFF
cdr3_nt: TGTGCCAGCAGCTTATCCCTTAATGAAAAACTGTTTTTT

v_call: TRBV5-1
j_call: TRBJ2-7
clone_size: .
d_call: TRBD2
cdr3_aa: CASSFLAGTTYEQYF
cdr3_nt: TGCGCCAGCAGCTTCCTGGCAGGGACTACCTACGAGCAGTACTTC

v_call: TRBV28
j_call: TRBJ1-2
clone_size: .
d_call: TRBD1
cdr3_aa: CASSPGTALLSYGYTF
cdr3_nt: TGTGCCAGCAGTCCTGGGACAGCCCTATTAAGCTATGGCTACACCTTC

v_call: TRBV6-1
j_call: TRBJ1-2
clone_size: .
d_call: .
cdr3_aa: CASDWTAAYGYTF
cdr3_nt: TGTGCCAGCGATTGGACGGCTGCTTATGGCTACACCTTC

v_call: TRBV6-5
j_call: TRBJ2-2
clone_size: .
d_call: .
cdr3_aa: CASWAPNTGELFF
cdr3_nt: TGTGCCAGCTGGGCGCCGAACACCGGGGAGCTGTTTTTT

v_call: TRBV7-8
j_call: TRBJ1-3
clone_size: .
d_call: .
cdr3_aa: CASSFGPALRNTIYF
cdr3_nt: TGTGCCAGCAGCTTCGGCCCGGCCCTACGGAACACCATATATTTT

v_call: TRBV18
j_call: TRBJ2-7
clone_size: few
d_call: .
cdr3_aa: CASSPARTEQYF
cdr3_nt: TGTGCCAGCTCACCGGCGAGGACCGAGCAGTACTTC

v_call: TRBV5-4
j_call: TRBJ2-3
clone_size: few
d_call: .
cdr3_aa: CASSLGQGFTDTQYF
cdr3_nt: TGTGCCAGCAGCTTGGGGCAGGGTTTCACAGATACGCAGTATTTT

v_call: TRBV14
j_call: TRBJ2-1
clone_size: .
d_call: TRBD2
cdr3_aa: CASSRREAPYNEQFF
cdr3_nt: TGTGCCAGCAGCCGTCGGGAGGCCCCCTACAATGAGCAGTTCTTC

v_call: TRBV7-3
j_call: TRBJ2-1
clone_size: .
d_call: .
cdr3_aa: CASSLAGRGAYNEQFF
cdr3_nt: TGTGCCAGCAGCTTAGCCGGGAGAGGGGCTTACAATGAGCAGTTCTTC

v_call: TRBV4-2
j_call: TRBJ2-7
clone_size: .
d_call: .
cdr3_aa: CASSRRGNGDEQYF
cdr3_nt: TGTGCCAGCAGCCGCCGCGGGAACGGAGACGAGCAGTACTTC